This T cell receptor (beta chain) appears in the sequencing data of a study of blood T cell repertoires in COVID-19. Looking at the study overall: PBMCs, B-cell-depleted T cells, or T cells were the source of the cDNA or gDNA that made up the material.

Profiled with immunoSEQ multiplex PCR; TCRdb holds only in-frame clones, not every one. This sample yields some 230,000 clones, of which 86% are seen a single time; more than 8.5% belongs to the top ten. Enrolment of Seattle patients took place during active infection, and they were followed longitudinally. The TCR comes from a woman aged 50 to 65 with COVID-19, enrolled during active disease. What was sequenced was peripheral blood.

The CDR3 DNA sequence: TGTGCCAGCAGCTTAGTACAGGATGAAAAACTGTTTTTT. Encoded protein: CASSLVQDEKLFF. The chain couples TRBV11-3 to TRBJ1-4; a weak D match, TRBD1 (5 bases). The CDR3 totals 13 residues. V was clipped by 1 base and J by 6 bases, with 6 bases between them. The germline V gene has CDR1 SGHNT and CDR2 YENEEA.